Below are 6 T cell receptor beta chains sequenced from a single sample in a study of blood T cell repertoires in COVID-19. This table comes from immunoSEQ multiplex PCR, and its TCRdb copy is limited to in-frame clones, with some not included. The repertoire holds some 44,000 clones, with approximately 86% as singletons. The sequenced sample consisted of peripheral blood. The receptors originated from a man between 60 and 75 years old with active COVID-19.

This chain uses TRBV27 with TRBJ2-5; D gene ambiguous. Germline CDR1 and CDR2: MNHEY and SMNVEV (reference sequence). The CDR3 extends over 14 amino acids. Deletions cut 3 bases from V and 4 bases from J, with 12 bases between. The CDR3: CASSFLSGVETQYF. The CDR3 DNA sequence: TGTGCCAGCAGTTTTTTATCGGGTGTAGAGACCCAGTACTTC.

The DNA of the CDR3 is TGTGCCAGCAGCTTAGTAAACGGGTACGAGCAGTACTTC. Translation gives CASSLVNGYEQYF. V gene TRBV11-3 combines with J gene TRBJ2-7; D is undetermined. Looked up from germline, CDR1 is SGHNT and CDR2 is YENEEA. The V end was cut by 1 base, the J end by 4 bases, with 8 bases between. The CDR3 has 13 residues.

The DNA for the CDR3 is TGTGCCAGTCGAGACAAGGTCTATGGCTACACCTTC. Its translation is CASRDKVYGYTF. This chain joins TRBV19 and TRBJ1-2; D gene uncertain. In germline, CDR1 is LNHDA, CDR2 SQIVND (reference sequence). There are 12 residues in the CDR3. With 8 bases removed from V and 4 bases from J, the gap between germline ends came to 11 bases.

This chain's CDR3 is CASSEWVASGGTDTQYF. The CDR3, as DNA: TGCGCCAGCAGTGAGTGGGTGGCTAGCGGTGGCACAGATACGCAGTATTTT. The chain couples TRBV10-2 to TRBJ2-3; TRBD2 matches at 7 bases. In germline, CDR1 is WSHSY, CDR2 SAAADI. Trimming removed 1 base from V and 1 base from J; junction bases left unmatched: 8. The CDR3 totals 17 residues.

V is TRBV19 and J is TRBJ2-3, with D unclear. The V end lost 1 base, the J end lost 0 bases, and 8 bases lay between the germline ends. Germline values: CDR1 LNHDA, CDR2 SQIVND (reference sequence). The CDR3 is 15 residues long. The CDR3 region has the DNA TGTGCCAGTAGTATAGCCGCGGCTAGCACAGATACGCAGTATTTT. Protein sequence: CASSIAAASTDTQYF.

The chain combines TRBV28 with TRBJ2-1; the match to TRBD2 covers 12 bases. This CDR3 contains 14 residues. Germline values: CDR1 MDHEN, CDR2 SYDVKM. The V segment lost 1 base and the J segment 15 bases; nucleotides outside the gene matches: 7. CDR3 sequence: CASSLSLAGGPGFF. The CDR3 nucleotides read TGTGCCAGCAGTTTATCTCTAGCGGGAGGGCCGGGGTTCTTC.